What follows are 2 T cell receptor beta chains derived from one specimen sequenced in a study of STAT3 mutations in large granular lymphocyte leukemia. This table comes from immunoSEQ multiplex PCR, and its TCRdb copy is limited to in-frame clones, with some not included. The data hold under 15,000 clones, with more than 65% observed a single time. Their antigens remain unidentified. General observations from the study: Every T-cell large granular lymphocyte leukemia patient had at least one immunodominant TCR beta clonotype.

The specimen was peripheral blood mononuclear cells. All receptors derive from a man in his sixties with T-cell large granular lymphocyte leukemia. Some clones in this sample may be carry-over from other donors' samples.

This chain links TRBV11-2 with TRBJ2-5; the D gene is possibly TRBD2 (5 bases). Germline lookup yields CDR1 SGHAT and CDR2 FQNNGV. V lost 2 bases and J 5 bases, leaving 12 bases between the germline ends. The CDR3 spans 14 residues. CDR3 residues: CASSLSRRRETQYF. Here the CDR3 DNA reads TGTGCCAGCAGCTTAAGCCGCAGGAGGGAGACCCAGTACTTC. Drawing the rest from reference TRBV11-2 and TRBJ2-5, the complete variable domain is EAGVAQSPRYKIIEKRQSVAFWCNPISGHATLYWYQQILGQGPKLLIQFQNNGVVDDSQLPKDRFSAERLKGVDSTLKIQPAKLEDSAVYLCASSLSRRRETQYFGPGTRLLVL.

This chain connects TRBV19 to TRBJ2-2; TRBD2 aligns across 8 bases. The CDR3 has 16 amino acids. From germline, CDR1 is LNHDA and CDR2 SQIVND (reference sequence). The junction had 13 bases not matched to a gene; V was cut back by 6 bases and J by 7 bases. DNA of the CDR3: TGTGCCAGTAGCCCTTCAGTCGGGAGGGCCTTCGGGGAGCTGTTTTTT. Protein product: CASSPSVGRAFGELFF.